One and the same sample provided the 8 T cell receptor beta chains below, sequenced in a study of T cell responses to AZD1222 COVID-19 vaccine. Measured with immunoSEQ multiplex PCR; TCRdb has only the in-frame clones, and not every one. This table holds around 60,000 clones, about 90% found once. Sequenced material: peripheral blood, taken on day 0 of AZD1222 vaccination. The receptor set was obtained from an adult in good health.

This chain uses TRBV9 with TRBJ2-3; 12 bases are shared with TRBD2. Per germline, CDR1 SGDLS and CDR2 YYNGEE. V gave up 0 bases and J gave up 5 bases; unmatched junction bases: 4. This CDR3 contains 16 residues. The CDR3 region is CASSVATSGGLDTQYF. CDR3 DNA sequence: TGTGCCAGCAGCGTAGCGACTAGCGGGGGTCTAGATACGCAGTATTTT.

This chain connects TRBV7-8 to TRBJ1-2; D is ambiguous. This CDR3 comprises 12 residues. Trimming took 3 bases from V and 5 from J, leaving 7 bases between them. CDR1 is SGHVS, CDR2 FQNEAQ, per germline. CDR3 sequence (DNA): TGTGCCAGCAGCTTCGGAGGGTATGGCTACACCTTC. Protein product: CASSFGGYGYTF.

The chain links TRBV2 to TRBJ1-2; the D is unclear. Looked up from germline, CDR1 is SNHLY and CDR2 is FYNNEI. The V end lost 4 bases, the J end lost 8 bases, and 17 bases lay between the germline ends. CDR3 size: 14 residues. CDR3 sequence: CASSAQSGAWGYTF. CDR3 DNA sequence: TGTGCCAGCAGTGCCCAGTCAGGAGCTTGGGGCTACACCTTC.

DNA for the CDR3: TGTGCCAGCAGCCCTATGGCCCCAACCATCCAAGAGACCCAGTACTTC. It translates to CASSPMAPTIQETQYF. J is TRBJ2-5 and V is TRBV11-2; D uncertain. CDR1 and CDR2 (germline): SGHAT, FQNNGV. The V and J ends lost 5 bases and 1 base respectively, with 17 bases between them. The length of the CDR3 is 16 residues.

The genes are TRBV27 and TRBJ2-2, with D perhaps matching TRBD2 (7 bases). CDR3 length: 18 residues. Trimming stripped 4 bases from V and 3 bases from J, with 21 bases between. Germline-derived CDR1 and CDR2 are MNHEY and SMNVEV (reference sequence). CDR3: CASSSGGASVEDTGELFF. DNA for the CDR3: TGTGCCAGCAGTTCGGGGGGCGCTTCCGTTGAGGACACCGGGGAGCTGTTTTTT.

The chain carries TRBV6-5 and TRBJ1-1; D is unclear. The ends were cut back, 4 bases at V and 0 bases at J, with 12 bases in the middle. Germline V gene lookup returns CDR1 MNHEY and CDR2 SVGAGI. This CDR3 contains 15 residues. The CDR3: CASSSPGSLNTEAFF. The CDR3, as DNA: TGTGCCAGCAGTTCCCCGGGCAGCCTGAACACTGAAGCTTTCTTT.

This chain joins TRBV12-3 or TRBV12-4 and TRBJ2-2; D gene unclear. This CDR3 spans 13 amino acids. V was clipped by 4 bases and J by 0 bases, with 3 bases between them. CDR3 nucleotide sequence: TGTGCCAGCAGTTCCGCGAACACCGGGGAGCTGTTTTTT. This sequence encodes CASSSANTGELFF.

The CDR3 sequence is CASIPPGGAPNNEQFF. CDR3 DNA sequence: TGTGCCAGTATCCCCCCCGGAGGGGCACCTAACAATGAGCAGTTCTTC. This chain links TRBV19 with TRBJ2-1, with a possible D match to TRBD2 (6 bases). This CDR3 contains 16 residues. Deletions cut 7 bases from V and 5 bases from J, with 21 bases between. CDR1 is LNHDA and CDR2 is SQIVND in the germline V gene (reference sequence).